This T cell receptor beta chain came from a study of T cells after yellow fever vaccination. The CDR3 contains 15 residues. From germline, CDR1 is SGHRS and CDR2 YFSETQ. V lost 4 bases to trimming and J lost 4 bases; unmatched junction nucleotides: 10. TCRdb re-derived calls from the 5' RACE reads in MiXCR, one entry per CDR3 protein. The table lists around 320,000 distinct CDR3 sequences, approximately 8% of them singletons. The specimen was CD4+ T cells sorted from PBMCs, collected 5 days after the yellow fever booster vaccination. The TCR comes from a man between 18 and 29 years old who received the YFV17D yellow fever vaccine. V is TRBV5-1 and J is TRBJ2-5; 7 nucleotides line up with TRBD2. The CDR3 sequence: CASSGSGAEGETQYF. The CDR3, as DNA: TGCGCCAGCAGCGGAAGCGGGGCGGAAGGAGAGACCCAGTACTTC.